This T cell receptor beta chain was sequenced in a study of T cell responses to AZD1222 COVID-19 vaccine. The assay was immunoSEQ multiplex PCR, and TCRdb's table has in-frame clones only and misses some. The sample has 150,000 to 200,000 clones; approximately 86% are singletons. As concerns this clone: The antigen remains undetermined.

General observations from the study: Regions 160-218 and 743-854 held dominance among vaccine-associated CD4 TCRs, which spanned spike. Donors were mostly white British, more females; clonal diversity possibly underestimated. After the peak T cell response, and only then, were repertoires sampled.

The starting material was peripheral blood, obtained 28 days after the second AZD1222 dose. The sequence was collected from an adult who received the AZD1222 COVID-19 vaccine.

CDR3 loop: CASSLTGLLTDTQYF. CDR3 nucleotides: TGCGCCAGCAGCCTTACCGGGCTTCTCACAGATACGCAGTATTTT. The V gene is TRBV5-1, the J gene TRBJ2-3; the D is unclear. The germline V gene has CDR1 SGHRS and CDR2 YFSETQ. This CDR3 spans 15 amino acids. Trimming cost V 4 bases and J 2 bases, with 14 bases left between them.